Reported below is one TCR beta chain. This entry is derived from a study of long-term antiretroviral therapy in people with HIV. It was version v3.0 of the immunoSEQ assay that was run at survey level. Clones were sequenced by immunoSEQ multiplex PCR, and TCRdb holds only the in-frame ones, with some missing. The repertoire holds over 25,000 clones, 90% seen once, with roughly 9% in the top ten. V lost 1 base and J lost 6; bases outside the gene matches: 14. CDR1 is MGHRA and CDR2 is YSYEKL in the germline V gene. The CDR3 is 17 amino acids. The material sequenced was unsorted PBMCs, taken 3.2 years before starting antiretroviral therapy. The V call is TRBV4-1, the J call TRBJ1-1; 7 bases agree with TRBD1. This TCR came from a man aged 45-60 years with HIV. In nucleotides, the CDR3 is TGCGCCAGCAGCCAAGTTCCTTTCGGCAGGGGGGGGCCTGAAGCTTTCTTT. This encodes CASSQVPFGRGGPEAFF.